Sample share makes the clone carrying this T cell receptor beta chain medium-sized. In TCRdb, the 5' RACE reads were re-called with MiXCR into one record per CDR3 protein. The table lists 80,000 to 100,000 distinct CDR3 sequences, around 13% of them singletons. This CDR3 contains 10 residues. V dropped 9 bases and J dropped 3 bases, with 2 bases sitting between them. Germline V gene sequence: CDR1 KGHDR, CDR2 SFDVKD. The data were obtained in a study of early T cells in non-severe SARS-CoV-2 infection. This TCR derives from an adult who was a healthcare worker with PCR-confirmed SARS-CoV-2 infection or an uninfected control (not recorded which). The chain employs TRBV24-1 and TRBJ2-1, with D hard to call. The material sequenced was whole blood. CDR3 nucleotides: TGTGCCACCGGCTACAATGAGCAGTTCTTC. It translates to CATGYNEQFF.